These 16 T cell receptor beta chains came from one sample sequenced in a study of CD8+ T cells in alopecia areata. TCR sequencing used cDNA made by reverse transcription of extracted RNA. Here immunoSEQ multiplex PCR was the method, and the copy in TCRdb shows in-frame clones only, minus some. The top ten hold around 25% of the sample, which has 45,000 to 70,000 clones, about 96% seen once. The specimen comprised CD8+ T cells sorted from blood, sampled at week 0. The source of these receptors is a human donor with alopecia areata.

The chain joins TRBV2 to TRBJ2-3; D is uncertain. V gave up 3 bases and J gave up 4 bases, with 8 bases separating them. CDR1 and CDR2 from the germline V gene are SNHLY and FYNNEI. This CDR3 has 13 residues. The CDR3 is CASSDGWADTQYF. The CDR3 bases are TGTGCCAGCAGTGACGGGTGGGCAGATACGCAGTATTTT.

The chain carries TRBV5-5 and TRBJ2-2; tentative D call: TRBD1 (6 bases). Trimming took 4 bases from V and 4 from J, leaving 11 bases between them. Germline CDR1 reads SGHKS; CDR2 reads YYEKEE (reference sequence). The CDR3 has 14 residues. The CDR3 sequence: CASSPTGSTGELFF. The CDR3 DNA follows: TGTGCCAGCAGCCCCACAGGGTCCACCGGGGAGCTGTTTTTT.

The J gene is TRBJ2-7, the V gene TRBV2, with D possibly matching TRBD1 (6 bases). The V end lost 4 bases, the J end lost 0 bases, and 10 bases lay between the germline ends. Germline lookup yields CDR1 SNHLY and CDR2 FYNNEI. The CDR3 consists of 14 residues. In DNA form, the CDR3 reads TGTGCCAGCAGTGCCCGAGGGGGCTCCTACGAGCAGTACTTC. Protein product: CASSARGGSYEQYF.

V is TRBV6-5 and J is TRBJ2-1; D is unclear. Trimming shortened V by 4 bases and J by 2 bases, and 15 bases separated the two germline ends. This CDR3 has 16 amino acids. Germline values: CDR1 MNHEY, CDR2 SVGAGI. Written as DNA, the CDR3 is TGTGCCAGCAGTTCATACCGGACGGCCGCCTACAATGAGCAGTTCTTC. This sequence encodes CASSSYRTAAYNEQFF.

The chain links TRBV6-5 to TRBJ1-5; D uncertain. CDR3 length: 13 residues. Deletions cut 2 bases from V and 6 bases from J, with 8 bases between. Germline CDR1 reads MNHEY; CDR2 reads SVGAGI. The CDR3 here is CASSYRAGQPQHF. The CDR3 region has the DNA TGTGCCAGCAGTTACAGGGCGGGTCAGCCCCAGCATTTT.

The chain links TRBV4-3 to TRBJ2-2; weak D call: TRBD1 (5 bases). V was cut by 4 bases and J by 5 bases, with 11 bases left in between. The germline V gene has CDR1 LGHNA and CDR2 YSLEER. CDR3 length: 14 amino acids. The CDR3 is CASSPSQGTGELFF. The DNA of the CDR3 is TGCGCCAGCAGCCCATCGCAGGGAACCGGGGAGCTGTTTTTT.

This rearrangement joins TRBV7-2 to TRBJ2-1; 9 bases map to TRBD1. The CDR3 length is 14 residues. The trim removed 7 bases at V and 3 bases at J, leaving 4 bases unmatched. CDR1 is SGHTA, CDR2 FQGNSA, per germline. The CDR3 DNA reads TGTGCCAGCACCCCGGGACAGGGCTACAATGAGCAGTTCTTC. Encoded protein: CASTPGQGYNEQFF. Using reference TRBV7-2 and TRBJ2-1 for the parts outside the CDR3, the full variable domain is GAGVSQSPSNKVTEKGKDVELRCDPISGHTALYWYRQSLGQGLEFLIYFQGNSAPDKSGLPSDRFSAERTGGSVSTLTIQRTQQEDSAVYLCASTPGQGYNEQFFGPGTRLTVL.

The V call is TRBV27, the J call TRBJ1-5; 8 bases match TRBD1. V shed 6 bases, J shed 8 bases, and the junction held 12 bases outside the gene matches. The CDR3 consists of 15 residues. Germline V gives CDR1 MNHEY, CDR2 SMNVEV (reference sequence). For the CDR3, the DNA is TGTGCCAGCAGCCAGGGGACAGGCCTAGGGGAGCCCCAGCATTTT. It specifies CASSQGTGLGEPQHF.

This chain uses TRBV7-6 with TRBJ2-1; D is possibly TRBD2 (7 bases). The germline V gene has CDR1 SGHVS and CDR2 FNYEAQ. The CDR3 contains 16 residues. Trimming left V 4 bases short and J 4 bases short, with 17 bases between. The CDR3 protein is CASSSRGGAKYNEQFF. CDR3 in DNA: TGTGCCAGCAGCTCTCGAGGGGGGGCCAAATACAATGAGCAGTTCTTC.

V is TRBV5-1 and J is TRBJ2-1; TRBD1 matches at 8 bases. CDR1 and CDR2 (germline): SGHRS, YFSETQ. J gave up 0 bases and V 4 bases, and 6 bases lay outside the gene matches. The CDR3 runs 16 residues. The DNA for the CDR3 is TGCGCCAGCAGCATAGGACAGGGAAGCTCCTACAATGAGCAGTTCTTC. The encoded protein is CASSIGQGSSYNEQFF.

The rearrangement joins TRBV7-6 to TRBJ2-2; 7 bases align to TRBD2. The CDR3 consists of 16 residues. Germline assignment: CDR1 SGHVS and CDR2 FNYEAQ. With V trimmed by 0 bases and J by 4 bases, 5 bases remained unmatched. CDR3 DNA sequence: TGTGCCAGCAGCTTAGCCGGCGGGGGAATCACCGGGGAGCTGTTTTTT. Encoded protein: CASSLAGGGITGELFF.

This chain links TRBV7-8 with TRBJ2-2, with TRBD1 matching 12 bases. The J segment lost 4 bases and the V segment lost 5 bases, leaving 2 bases of the junction unmatched. Germline V gives CDR1 SGHVS, CDR2 FQNEAQ. The CDR3 has 15 amino acids. CDR3 amino acids: CASSRGQGATGELFF. In DNA form, the CDR3 reads TGTGCCAGCAGCCGGGGACAGGGGGCCACCGGGGAGCTGTTTTTT.

This clone was seen only once. The chain links TRBV10-3 to TRBJ2-7, with D possibly being TRBD1 or TRBD2 (5 bases each). Between the trimmed V and J ends, which lost 4 bases and 0 bases, there was a span of 10 bases. CDR1 and CDR2 from the germline V gene are ENHRY and SYGVKD. CDR3 length: 14 residues. CDR3 sequence: CAISVSGPSYEQYF. For the CDR3, the DNA is TGTGCCATCAGTGTCTCGGGGCCCTCCTACGAGCAGTACTTC.

V gene TRBV30 combines with J gene TRBJ2-7; possible D gene TRBD1, 6 bases. Trimming removed 3 bases at V and 3 bases at J, with 9 bases between. Germline CDR1 GTSNPN, CDR2 SVGIG (reference sequence). The CDR3 loop spans 12 amino acids. The CDR3 reads CAWRKGVYEQYF. DNA for the CDR3: TGTGCCTGGAGAAAGGGGGTCTACGAGCAGTACTTC.

The chain links TRBV2 to TRBJ2-3; 9 nucleotides align to TRBD2. With V trimmed by 6 bases and J by 4 bases, 17 bases remained unmatched. The CDR3 sequence is 18 residues long. The V gene's germline CDR1 is SNHLY and CDR2 FYNNEI. The CDR3 nucleotides are TGTGCCAGCAGCAGCGGGGGGCCCTCCCCCACCGGTGCAGATACGCAGTATTTT. Its protein is CASSSGGPSPTGADTQYF.

The chain is built from TRBV29-1 and TRBJ2-1; possibly TRBD1 or TRBD2 for D (5 bases each). The CDR3 runs 13 residues. V shed 7 bases and J shed 3 bases, with 13 bases lying between them. CDR1 is SQVTM, CDR2 ANQGSEA, per germline. The CDR3 DNA follows: TGCAGCGGGGGGACGGCGGTCTACAATGAGCAGTTCTTC. It translates to CSGGTAVYNEQFF.